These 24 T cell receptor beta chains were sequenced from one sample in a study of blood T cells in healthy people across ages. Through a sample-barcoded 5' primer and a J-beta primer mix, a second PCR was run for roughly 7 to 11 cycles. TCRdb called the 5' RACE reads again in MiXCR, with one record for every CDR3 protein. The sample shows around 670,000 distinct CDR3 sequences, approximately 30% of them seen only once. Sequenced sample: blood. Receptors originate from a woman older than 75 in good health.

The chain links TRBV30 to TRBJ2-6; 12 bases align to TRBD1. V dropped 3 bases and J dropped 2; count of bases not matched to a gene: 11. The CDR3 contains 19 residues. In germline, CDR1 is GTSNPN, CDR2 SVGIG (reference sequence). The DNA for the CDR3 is TGTGCCTGGAGCGTACCTACCGGGACAGGGGGCACTGGGGCCAACGTCCTGACTTTC. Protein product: CAWSVPTGTGGTGANVLTF.

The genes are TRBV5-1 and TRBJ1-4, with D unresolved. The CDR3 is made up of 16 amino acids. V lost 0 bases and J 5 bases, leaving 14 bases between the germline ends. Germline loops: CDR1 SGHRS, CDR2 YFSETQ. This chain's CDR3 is CASSLEAAVGNEKLFF. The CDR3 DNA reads TGCGCCAGCAGCTTGGAGGCGGCCGTGGGAAATGAAAAACTGTTTTTT.

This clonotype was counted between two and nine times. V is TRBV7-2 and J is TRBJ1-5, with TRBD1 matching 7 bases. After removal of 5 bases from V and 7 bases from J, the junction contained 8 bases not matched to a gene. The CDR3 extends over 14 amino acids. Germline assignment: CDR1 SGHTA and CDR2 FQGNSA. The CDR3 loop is CASSPRQGIQPQHF. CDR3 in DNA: TGTGCCAGCAGCCCGAGACAGGGTATACAGCCCCAGCATTTT.

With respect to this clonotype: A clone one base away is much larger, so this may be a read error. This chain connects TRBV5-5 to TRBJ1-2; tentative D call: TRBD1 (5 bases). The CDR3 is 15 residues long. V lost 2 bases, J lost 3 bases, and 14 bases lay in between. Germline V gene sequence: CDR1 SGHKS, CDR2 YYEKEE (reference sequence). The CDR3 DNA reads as TGTGCCAGCAGCTTCCAGGGAAGGGAATACTATGGCTACACCTTC. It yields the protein CASSFQGREYYGYTF.

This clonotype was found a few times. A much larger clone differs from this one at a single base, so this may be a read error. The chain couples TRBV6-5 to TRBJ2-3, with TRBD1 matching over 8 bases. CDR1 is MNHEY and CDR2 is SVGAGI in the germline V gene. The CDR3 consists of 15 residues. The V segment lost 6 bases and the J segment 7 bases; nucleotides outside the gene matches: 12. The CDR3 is CASSSGTGDANTQYF. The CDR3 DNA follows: TGTGCCAGCAGCTCCGGGACAGGTGACGCAAATACGCAGTATTTT.

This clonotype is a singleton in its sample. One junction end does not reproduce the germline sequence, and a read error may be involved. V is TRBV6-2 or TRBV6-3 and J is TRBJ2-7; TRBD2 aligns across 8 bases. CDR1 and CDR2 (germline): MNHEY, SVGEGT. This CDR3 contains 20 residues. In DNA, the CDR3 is TGTGCCGGCAGATATGCCCGGGAGGGTAGTAGCGGGTCTACCATCTACGAGCAGTACTTC. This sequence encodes CAGRYAREGSSGSTIYEQYF.

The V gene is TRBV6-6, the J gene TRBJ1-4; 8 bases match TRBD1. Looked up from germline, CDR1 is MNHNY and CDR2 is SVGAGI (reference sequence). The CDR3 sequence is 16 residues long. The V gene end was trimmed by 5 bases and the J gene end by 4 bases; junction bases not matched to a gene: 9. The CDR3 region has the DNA TGTGCCAGCAGTGAGACCGGACAGGGCCATAATGAAAAACTGTTTTTT. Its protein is CASSETGQGHNEKLFF.

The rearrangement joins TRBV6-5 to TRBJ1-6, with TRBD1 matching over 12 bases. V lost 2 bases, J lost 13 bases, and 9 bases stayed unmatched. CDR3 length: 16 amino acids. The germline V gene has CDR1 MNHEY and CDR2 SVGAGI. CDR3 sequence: CASSYGGGTGGAPLHF. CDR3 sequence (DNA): TGTGCCAGCAGTTACGGAGGGGGGACAGGGGGCGCGCCCCTCCACTTT.

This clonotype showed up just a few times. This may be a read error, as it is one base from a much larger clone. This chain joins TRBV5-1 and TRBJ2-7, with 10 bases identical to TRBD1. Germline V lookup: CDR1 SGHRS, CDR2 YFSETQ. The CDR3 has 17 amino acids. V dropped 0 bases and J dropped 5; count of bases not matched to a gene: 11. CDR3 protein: CASSLANPRDRGNEQYF. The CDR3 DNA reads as TGCGCCAGCAGCTTGGCAAACCCCCGGGACAGGGGCAACGAGCAGTACTTC. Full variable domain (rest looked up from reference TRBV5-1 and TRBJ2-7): KAGVTQTPRYLIKTRGQQVTLSCSPISGHRSVSWYQQTPGQGLQFLFEYFSETQRNKGNFPGRFSGRQFSNSRSEMNVSTLELGDSALYLCASSLANPRDRGNEQYFGPGTRLTVT.

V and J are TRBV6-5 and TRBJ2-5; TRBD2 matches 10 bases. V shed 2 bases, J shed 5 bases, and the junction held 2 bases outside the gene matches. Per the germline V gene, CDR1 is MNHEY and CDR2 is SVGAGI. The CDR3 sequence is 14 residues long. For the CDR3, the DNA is TGTGCCAGCAGTTACAAAGCGGGGGGGGAGACCCAGTACTTC. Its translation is CASSYKAGGETQYF.

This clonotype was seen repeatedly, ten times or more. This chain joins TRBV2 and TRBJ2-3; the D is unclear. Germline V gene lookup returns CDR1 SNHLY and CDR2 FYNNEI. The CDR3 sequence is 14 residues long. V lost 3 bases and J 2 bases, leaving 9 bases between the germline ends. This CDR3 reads CASSDLFSTDTQYF. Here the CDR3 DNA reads TGTGCCAGCAGTGATCTGTTTTCCACAGATACGCAGTATTTT.

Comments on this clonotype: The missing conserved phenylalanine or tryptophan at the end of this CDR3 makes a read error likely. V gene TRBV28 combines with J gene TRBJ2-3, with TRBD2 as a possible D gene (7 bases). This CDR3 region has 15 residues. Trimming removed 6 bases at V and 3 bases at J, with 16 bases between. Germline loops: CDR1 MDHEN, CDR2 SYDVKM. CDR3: CASSQHRGGTDTQYC. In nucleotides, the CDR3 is TGTGCCAGCAGCCAACATAGGGGGGGAACAGATACGCAGTATTGT.

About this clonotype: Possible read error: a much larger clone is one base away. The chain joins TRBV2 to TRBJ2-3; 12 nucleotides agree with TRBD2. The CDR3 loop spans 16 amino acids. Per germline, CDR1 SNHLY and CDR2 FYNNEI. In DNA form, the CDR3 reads TGTGCCTGCAGGCTTCTAGCGGGAGGGAGCACAGATACGCAGTATTTT. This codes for CACRLLAGGSTDTQYF.

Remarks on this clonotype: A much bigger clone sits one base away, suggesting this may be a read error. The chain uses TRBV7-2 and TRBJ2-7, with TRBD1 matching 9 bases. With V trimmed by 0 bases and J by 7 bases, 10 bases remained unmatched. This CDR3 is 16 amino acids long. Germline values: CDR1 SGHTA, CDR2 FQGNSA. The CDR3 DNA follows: TGTGCCAGCAGCTTAGCCGGGACAGGGTCCTACAATGAGCAGTACTTC. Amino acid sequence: CASSLAGTGSYNEQYF.

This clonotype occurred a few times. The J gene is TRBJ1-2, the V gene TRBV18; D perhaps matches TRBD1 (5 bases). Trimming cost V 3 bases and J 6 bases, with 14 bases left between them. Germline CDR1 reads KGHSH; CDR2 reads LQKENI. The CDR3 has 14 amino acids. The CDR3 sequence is CASSPSRVMDGYTF. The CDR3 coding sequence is TGTGCCAGCTCACCGTCCAGGGTGATGGATGGCTACACCTTC.

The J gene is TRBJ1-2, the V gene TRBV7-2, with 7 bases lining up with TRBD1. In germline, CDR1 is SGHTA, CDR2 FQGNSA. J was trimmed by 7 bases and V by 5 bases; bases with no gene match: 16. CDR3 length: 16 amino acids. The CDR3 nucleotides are TGTGCCAGCAGCCAGGGGGTAGGGGGTGGTGCGGGTGGCTACACCTTC. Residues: CASSQGVGGGAGGYTF. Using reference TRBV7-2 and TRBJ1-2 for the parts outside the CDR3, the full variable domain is GAGVSQSPSNKVTEKGKDVELRCDPISGHTALYWYRQSLGQGLEFLIYFQGNSAPDKSGLPSDRFSAERTGGSVSTLTIQRTQQEDSAVYLCASSQGVGGGAGGYTFGSGTRLTVV.

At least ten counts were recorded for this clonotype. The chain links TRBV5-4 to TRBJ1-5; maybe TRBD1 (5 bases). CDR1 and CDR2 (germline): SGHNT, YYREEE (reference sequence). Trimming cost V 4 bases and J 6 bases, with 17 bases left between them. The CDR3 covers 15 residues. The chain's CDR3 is CASSVGPHRGQPQHF. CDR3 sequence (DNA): TGTGCCAGCAGCGTGGGACCGCATAGAGGTCAGCCCCAGCATTTT.

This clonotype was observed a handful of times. Here the CDR3 reads CASSLGRGSEAFF. CDR3 coding DNA: TGTGCCAGCAGCCTCGGACGGGGATCTGAAGCTTTCTTT. This chain uses TRBV6-2 or TRBV6-3 with TRBJ1-1; D not resolved. The CDR3 consists of 13 residues. Trimming took off 6 bases at V and 6 bases at J, with 14 bases between the two ends. The V gene's germline CDR1 is MNHEY and CDR2 SVGEGT.

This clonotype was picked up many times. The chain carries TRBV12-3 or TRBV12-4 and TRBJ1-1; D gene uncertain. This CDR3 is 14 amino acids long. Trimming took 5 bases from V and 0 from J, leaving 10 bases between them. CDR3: CASSPRALNTEAFF. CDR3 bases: TGTGCCAGCAGTCCGCGGGCCTTGAACACTGAAGCTTTCTTT.

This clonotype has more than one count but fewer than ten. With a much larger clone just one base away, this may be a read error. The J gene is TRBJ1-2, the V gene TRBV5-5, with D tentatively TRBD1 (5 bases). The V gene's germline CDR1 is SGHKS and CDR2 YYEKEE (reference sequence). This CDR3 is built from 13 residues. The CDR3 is CTSSTGDGYGYTF. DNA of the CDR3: TGTACCAGCAGTACAGGCGACGGATATGGCTACACCTTC.

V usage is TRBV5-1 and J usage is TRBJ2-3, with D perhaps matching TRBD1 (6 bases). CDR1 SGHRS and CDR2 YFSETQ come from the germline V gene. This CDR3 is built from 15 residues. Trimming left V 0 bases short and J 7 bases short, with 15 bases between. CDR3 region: CASSLGAGARNTQYF. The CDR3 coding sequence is TGCGCCAGCAGCTTGGGGGCAGGGGCACGGAATACGCAGTATTTT.

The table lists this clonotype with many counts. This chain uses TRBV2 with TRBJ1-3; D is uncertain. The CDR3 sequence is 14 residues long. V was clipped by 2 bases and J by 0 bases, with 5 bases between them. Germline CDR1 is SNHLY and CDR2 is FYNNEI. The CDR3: CASSETASGNTIYF. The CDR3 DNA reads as TGTGCCAGCAGTGAAACGGCCTCTGGAAACACCATATATTTT.

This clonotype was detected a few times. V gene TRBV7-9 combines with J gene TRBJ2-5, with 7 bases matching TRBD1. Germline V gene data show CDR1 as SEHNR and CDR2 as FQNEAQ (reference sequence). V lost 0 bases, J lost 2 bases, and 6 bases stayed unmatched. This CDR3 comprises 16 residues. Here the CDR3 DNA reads TGTGCCAGCAGCTTAGCATCGGGCAGGGGGCAAGAGACCCAGTACTTC. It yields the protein CASSLASGRGQETQYF.

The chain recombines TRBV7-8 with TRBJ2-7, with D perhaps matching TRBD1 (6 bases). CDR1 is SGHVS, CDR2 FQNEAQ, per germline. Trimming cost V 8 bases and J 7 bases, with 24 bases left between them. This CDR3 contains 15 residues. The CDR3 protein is CASGSKQGMDNEQYF. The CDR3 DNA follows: TGTGCCAGCGGCTCGAAACAGGGAATGGACAATGAGCAGTACTTC.